This TCR beta chain was captured in a study of T cell changes during pregnancy in multiple sclerosis. CDR3 size: 13 residues. Per the germline V gene, CDR1 is PRHDT and CDR2 is FYEKMQ (reference sequence). V was pared by 4 bases and J by 3 bases, with 10 bases between. Assay: immunoSEQ multiplex PCR; the TCRdb copy retains only in-frame clones and omits some. The data contain 80,000 to 100,000 clones, approximately 93% of them singletons. Sequenced material: peripheral blood, taken after pregnancy. The V call is TRBV13, the J call TRBJ2-7, with D possibly being TRBD1 (6 bases). The receptor's source is a female donor with multiple sclerosis, enrolled in a pregnancy study. The chain's CDR3 is CASSSIQGYEQYF. The CDR3 DNA reads TGTGCCAGCAGCTCCATACAGGGCTACGAGCAGTACTTC.